This T cell receptor beta chain originates from a study of post-analysis software for immune sequencing data. Overall study context: Several disease courses (relapsing-remitting, secondary progressive and progressive-relapsing) of multiple sclerosis were included.

The TCR beta cDNA libraries carried unique molecular identifiers. T cells numbering about 0.95 to 10 million yielded some 520,000 cDNA molecules. TCRdb fed the PCR reads into MiXCR, producing one record per CDR3 protein. The sample holds hundreds of thousands of distinct CDR3 sequences, roughly half seen once. This CDR3 is 14 amino acids long. Germline CDR1 reads SEHNR; CDR2 reads FQNEAQ (reference sequence). To note about this clonotype: The antigen remains undetermined.

Overall study results and limits: Significantly decreased normalized Chao1 diversity was recorded for multiple sclerosis patients relative to controls. Same-batch samples co-clustered strongly by F measure. Patients used roughly five TRBV segments, including TRBV5-6, TRBV5-1 and TRBV20-1, more often than controls.

The origin of this receptor is a girl between 10 and 17 years old with multiple sclerosis. The chain couples TRBV7-9 to TRBJ2-4; possibly TRBD1 for D (6 bases). The J call may be mistaken, given a closer DNA end match to TRBJ2-7. Sequencing used blood. The CDR3 reads CASSSHRVGDEQYF. CDR3 bases: TGTGCCAGCAGCTCGCACAGGGTCGGCGACGAGCAGTACTTC.